This is a list of T cell receptor beta chains from one sample in a study of tumor-infiltrating lymphocytes in oesophageal squamous cell carcinoma. One entry per CDR3 protein, called by TCRdb with MiXCR from the PCR reads. Of 23,000 or so distinct CDR3 sequences in the sample, around 40% are singletons; the top ten hold about 25%. Sequenced sample: esophageal tumor tissue. These TCRs come from a male donor with esophageal squamous cell carcinoma. Each CDR3 is given with its conserved first and last residue. The order of the fields is J gene, V gene, CDR3 protein.

>TRBJ2-1|TRBV5-1
CASSSDALNEQFF
>TRBJ2-3|TRBV7-9
CASSPPPGARHTDTQYF
>TRBJ1-4|TRBV7-4
CASSRLTGSGEKLFF
>NA|TRBV7-2
CASSYRGRAFF
>TRBJ1-2|TRBV28
CASSRQGRYYGYTF
>TRBJ2-3|TRBV11-2
CASSLEVGAEGDTQYF
>NA|TRBV7-2
CASSLGQVNEQFF
>TRBJ2-5|TRBV7-6
CASGNGDRGFWETQYF
>NA|TRBV24-1
CATSANRGAGEQYF
>TRBJ2-1|TRBV18
CASSPIGADEQFF
>TRBJ2-5|TRBV28
CASSRPGHFQETQYF
>TRBJ2-5|TRBV7-2
CASSLWAGGQETQYF
>TRBJ2-7|TRBV18
CASSLQAAYEQYF
>TRBJ2-2|TRBV5-4
CASSEGRNTGELFF
>TRBJ1-1|TRBV24-1
CATSSSGQGNTEAFF
>TRBJ2-7|TRBV18
CASSPRGNYEQYF
>TRBJ1-5|TRBV5-1
CASSLFTGSPNALSNQPQHF
>TRBJ1-2|TRBV7-8
CGSSLLSRGDNYGYTF
>TRBJ2-7|TRBV6-1
CASSESGYEQLF
>NA|TRBV5-1
CASSFGTGEYEQYF
>TRBJ2-3|TRBV28
CASSTSRGTDTQYF
>TRBJ2-1|TRBV11-2
CASSYWGRDEQFF
>TRBJ2-1|TRBV4-1
CASSQGAASSYNEQFF
>TRBJ2-7|TRBV7-9
CASAGARTEKPGSEQYF
>TRBJ2-1|TRBV11-2
CASSLYRTSGVNEQFF
>TRBJ2-1|TRBV5-4
CASSSGGGGLAGNNEQFF
>TRBJ2-3|TRBV7-2
CASSKQGAVYDTQYF
>TRBJ1-5|TRBV7-6
CASSQTGTEANQPQHF
>NA|TRBV7-2
CASSLGTRETQYF
>TRBJ1-4|TRBV7-2
CASSLVGSGNEKLFF
>TRBJ1-6|TRBV6-8
CASSRGGTANSPLHF
>TRBJ1-6|TRBV28
CASSPGHPNSPLHF
>TRBJ2-3|TRBV20-1
CSARSGDRPRQYF
>NA|TRBV6-5
CASSYRGLNEQFF
>TRBJ2-2|TRBV24-1
CATISFPRAGGGELFF
>TRBJ2-3|TRBV2
CASSGQGRDTQYF
>TRBJ2-7|TRBV7-3
CASSLSASSEQYF
>NA|TRBV28
CASSFPTYEQYF
>TRBJ2-3|TRBV28
CASSFGLAYTDTQYF
>TRBJ1-1|TRBV6-1
CASRERTAVNTEAFF
>TRBJ2-5|TRBV5-6
CASSLGAAPGETQYF
>TRBJ1-1|TRBV12-3/TRBV12-4
CASSFGRTDKAFF
>NA|TRBV7-9
CASSLSNYEQYF
>TRBJ2-7|TRBV5-1
CASSHGTPLEQYF
>NA|TRBV10-2
CATRLGPAYEQYF
>TRBJ2-1|TRBV5-1
CASSSQFGQNEQFF
>TRBJ2-3|TRBV5-1
CASSYGGTPGTDTQYF
>NA|TRBV10-3
CAISPSTSYEQYF
>TRBJ2-1|TRBV7-6
CASSLVGSYNEQFF
>TRBJ2-7|TRBV28
CASSLAGGTYNEQYF
>NA|TRBV5-5
CASSSLAGVSYEQYF
>TRBJ2-7|TRBV27
CASSLRGFSSYEQYF
>TRBJ2-2|TRBV12-3/TRBV12-4
CASSFGTGFGTGELFF
>NA|TRBV7-4
CASSPRQGADEQYF
>TRBJ1-1|TRBV27
CASSLNWADTEAFF
>TRBJ2-5|TRBV10-3
CAISDFPTSGRGGAETQYF